This entry is about one T cell receptor (beta chain). The sample is drawn from a study of neoadjuvant anti-PD-1 for oral cavity cancer. Sample time point: after neoadjuvant nivolumab, at surgical resection. Patients were newly diagnosed with stage II-IVA oral cavity squamous cell carcinoma without prior systemic or radiation treatment. Sequencing was performed with immunoSEQ multiplex PCR; in TCRdb, only in-frame clones are kept and a portion is missing. Of some 15,000 clones in the sample, roughly 70% were seen once. The V gene lost 4 bases and the J gene lost 4 bases, with 14 bases spanning the gap. CDR3 length: 15 amino acids. Germline V gene sequence: CDR1 SGDLS, CDR2 YYNGEE.

J is TRBJ2-2 and V is TRBV9; either TRBD1 or TRBD2 may supply D (5 bases each). Sample: PBMCs, taken after nivolumab (anti-PD-1) treatment. The sequence derives from a person between 35 and 79 years old with oral cavity squamous cell carcinoma. The DNA for the CDR3 is TGTGCCAGCAGCTTTAGGGGAGAGGGCACCGGGGAGCTGTTTTTT. Translating it yields CASSFRGEGTGELFF.